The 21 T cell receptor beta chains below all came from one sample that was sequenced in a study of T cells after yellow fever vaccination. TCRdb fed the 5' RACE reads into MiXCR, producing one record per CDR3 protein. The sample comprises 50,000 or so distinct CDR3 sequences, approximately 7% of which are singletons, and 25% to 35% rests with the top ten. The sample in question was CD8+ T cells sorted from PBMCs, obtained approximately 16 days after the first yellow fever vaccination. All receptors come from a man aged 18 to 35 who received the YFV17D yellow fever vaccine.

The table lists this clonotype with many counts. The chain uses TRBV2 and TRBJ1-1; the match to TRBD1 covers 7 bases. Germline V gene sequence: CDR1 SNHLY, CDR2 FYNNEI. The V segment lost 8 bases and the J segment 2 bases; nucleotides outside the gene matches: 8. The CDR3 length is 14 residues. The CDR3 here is CASLRGQPNTEAFF. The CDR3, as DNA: TGTGCCAGCCTTAGGGGACAGCCTAACACTGAAGCTTTCTTT.

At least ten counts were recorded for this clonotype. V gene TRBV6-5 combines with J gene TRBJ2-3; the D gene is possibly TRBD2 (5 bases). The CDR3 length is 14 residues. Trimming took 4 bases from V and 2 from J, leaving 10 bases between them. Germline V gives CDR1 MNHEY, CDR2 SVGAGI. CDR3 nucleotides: TGTGCCAGCAGTTCGACCGGGGACACAGATACGCAGTATTTT. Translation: CASSSTGDTDTQYF.

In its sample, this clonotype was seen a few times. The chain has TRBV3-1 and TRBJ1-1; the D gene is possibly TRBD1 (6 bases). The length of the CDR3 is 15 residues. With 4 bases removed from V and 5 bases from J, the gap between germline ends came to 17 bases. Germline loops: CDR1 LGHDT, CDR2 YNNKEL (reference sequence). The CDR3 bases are TGTGCCAGCAGCCGGTTTCGACAGGCTTGGACTGAAGCTTTCTTT. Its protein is CASSRFRQAWTEAFF.

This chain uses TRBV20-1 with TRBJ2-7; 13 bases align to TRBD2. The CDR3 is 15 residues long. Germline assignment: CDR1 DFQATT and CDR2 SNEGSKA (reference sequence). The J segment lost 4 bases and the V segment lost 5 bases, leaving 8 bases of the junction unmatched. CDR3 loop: CSARRTSGGIYEQYF. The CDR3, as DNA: TGCAGTGCTCGTAGGACTAGCGGGGGAATTTACGAGCAGTACTTC.

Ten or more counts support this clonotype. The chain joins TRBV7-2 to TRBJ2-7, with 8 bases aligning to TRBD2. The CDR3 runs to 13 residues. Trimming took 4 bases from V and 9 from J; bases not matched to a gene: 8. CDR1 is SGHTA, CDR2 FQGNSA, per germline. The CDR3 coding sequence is TGTGCCAGCAGCTCCTATAGCGGGGTGACGCAGTACTTC. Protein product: CASSSYSGVTQYF.

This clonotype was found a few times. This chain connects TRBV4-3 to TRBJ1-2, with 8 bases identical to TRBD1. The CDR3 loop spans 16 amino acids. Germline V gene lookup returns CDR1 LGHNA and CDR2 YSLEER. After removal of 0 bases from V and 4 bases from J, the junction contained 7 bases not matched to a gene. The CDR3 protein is CASSQDHGQGAYGYTF. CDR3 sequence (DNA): TGCGCCAGCAGCCAAGATCACGGACAGGGTGCCTATGGCTACACCTTC.

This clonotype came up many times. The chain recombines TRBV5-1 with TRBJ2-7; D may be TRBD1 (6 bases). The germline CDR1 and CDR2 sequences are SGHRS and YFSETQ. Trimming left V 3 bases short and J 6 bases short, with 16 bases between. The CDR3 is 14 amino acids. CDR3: CASSYGQRTSEQYV. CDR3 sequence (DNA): TGCGCCAGCAGCTATGGACAGCGGACCTCCGAGCAGTACGTC.

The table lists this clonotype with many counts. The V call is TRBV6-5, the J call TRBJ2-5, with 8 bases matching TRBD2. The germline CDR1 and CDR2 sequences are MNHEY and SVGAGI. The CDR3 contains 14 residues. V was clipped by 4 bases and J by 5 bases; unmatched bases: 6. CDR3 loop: CASSSIAGQETQYF. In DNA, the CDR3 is TGTGCCAGCAGTTCAATAGCGGGGCAGGAGACCCAGTACTTC.

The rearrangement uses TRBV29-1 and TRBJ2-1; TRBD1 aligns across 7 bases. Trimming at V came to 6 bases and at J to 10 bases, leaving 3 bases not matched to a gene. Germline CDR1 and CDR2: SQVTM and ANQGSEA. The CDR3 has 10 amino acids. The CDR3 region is CSVADREQFF. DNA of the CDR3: TGCAGCGTGGCGGACAGGGAGCAGTTCTTC.

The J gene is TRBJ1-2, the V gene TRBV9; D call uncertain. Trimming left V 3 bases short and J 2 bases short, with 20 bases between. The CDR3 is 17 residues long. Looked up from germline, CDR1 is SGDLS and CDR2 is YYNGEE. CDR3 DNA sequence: TGTGCCAGCAGCGGAGACGACATGCTCCTCGGGAACTATGGCTACACCTTC. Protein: CASSGDDMLLGNYGYTF.

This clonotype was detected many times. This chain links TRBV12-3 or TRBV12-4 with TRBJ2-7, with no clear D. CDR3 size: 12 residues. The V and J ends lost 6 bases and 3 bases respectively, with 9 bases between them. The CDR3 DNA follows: TGTGCCAGCAGCCCTATAGACTACGAGCAGTACTTC. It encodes CASSPIDYEQYF.

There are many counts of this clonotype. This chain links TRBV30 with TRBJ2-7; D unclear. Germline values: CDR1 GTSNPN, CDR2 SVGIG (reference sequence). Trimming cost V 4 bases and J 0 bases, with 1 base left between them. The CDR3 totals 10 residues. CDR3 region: CAWTSYEQYF. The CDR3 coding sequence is TGTGCCTGGACCTCCTACGAGCAGTACTTC.

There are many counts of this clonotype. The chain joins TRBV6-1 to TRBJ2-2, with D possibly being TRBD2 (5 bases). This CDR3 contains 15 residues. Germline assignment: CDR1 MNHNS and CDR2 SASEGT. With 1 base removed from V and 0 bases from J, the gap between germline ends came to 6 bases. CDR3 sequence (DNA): TGTGCCAGCAGTGAAGAACTAGCGAACACCGGGGAGCTGTTTTTT. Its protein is CASSEELANTGELFF.

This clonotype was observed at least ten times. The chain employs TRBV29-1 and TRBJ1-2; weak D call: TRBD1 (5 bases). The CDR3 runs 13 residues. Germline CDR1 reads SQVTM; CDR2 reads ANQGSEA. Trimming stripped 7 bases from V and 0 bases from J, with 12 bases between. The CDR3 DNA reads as TGCAGCGCCCAGGGAGCTACTAACTATGGCTACACCTTC. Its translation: CSAQGATNYGYTF.

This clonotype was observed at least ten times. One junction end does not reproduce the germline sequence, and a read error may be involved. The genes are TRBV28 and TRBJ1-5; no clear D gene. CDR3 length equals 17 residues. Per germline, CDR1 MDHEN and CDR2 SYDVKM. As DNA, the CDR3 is TGTGCCAGCAGTTTTCCGCCAGCAGGTGCAGGCAATCAGCGCCAGCATTTT. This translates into CASSFPPAGAGNQRQHF.

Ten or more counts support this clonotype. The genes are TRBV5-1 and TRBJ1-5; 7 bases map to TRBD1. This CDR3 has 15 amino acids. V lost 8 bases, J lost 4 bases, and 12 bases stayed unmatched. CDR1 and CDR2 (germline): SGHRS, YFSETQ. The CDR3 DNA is TGCGCCAGAGCCTACAGACAGGGATTGAATCAGCCCCAGCATTTT. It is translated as CARAYRQGLNQPQHF. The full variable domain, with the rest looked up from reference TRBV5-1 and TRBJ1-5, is KAGVTQTPRYLIKTRGQQVTLSCSPISGHRSVSWYQQTPGQGLQFLFEYFSETQRNKGNFPGRFSGRQFSNSRSEMNVSTLELGDSALYLCARAYRQGLNQPQHFGDGTRLSIL.

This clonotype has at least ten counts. Here the CDR3 reads CASSLATGPNWEQYF. CDR3 nucleotide sequence: TGTGCCAGCAGTTTAGCGACCGGGCCCAATTGGGAGCAGTACTTC. This chain joins TRBV12-3 or TRBV12-4 and TRBJ2-7, with D hard to call. The CDR3 extends over 15 amino acids. Trimming removed 0 bases at V and 7 bases at J, with 16 bases between.

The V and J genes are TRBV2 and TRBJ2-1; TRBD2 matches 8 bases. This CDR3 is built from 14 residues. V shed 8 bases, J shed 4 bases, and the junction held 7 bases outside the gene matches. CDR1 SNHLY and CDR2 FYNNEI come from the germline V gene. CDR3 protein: CASRGAGGYNEQFF. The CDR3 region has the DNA TGTGCCAGCCGAGGGGCGGGGGGATACAATGAGCAGTTCTTC.

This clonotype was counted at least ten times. The CDR3 here is CASSVGGTGELFF. CDR3 in DNA: TGTGCCAGCAGCGTAGGTGGTACCGGGGAGCTGTTTTTT. The chain couples TRBV9 to TRBJ2-2; no clear D. Germline V gene data show CDR1 as SGDLS and CDR2 as YYNGEE. The V and J ends lost 0 bases and 5 bases respectively, with 5 bases between them. The CDR3 sequence is 13 residues long.

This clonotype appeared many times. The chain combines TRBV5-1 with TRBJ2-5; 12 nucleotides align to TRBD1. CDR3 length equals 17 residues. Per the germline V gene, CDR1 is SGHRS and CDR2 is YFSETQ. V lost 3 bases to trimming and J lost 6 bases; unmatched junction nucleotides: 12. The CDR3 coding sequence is TGCGCCAGCAGCTACTATACCGGGACAGGGGGCTTGAAGACCCAGTACTTC. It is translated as CASSYYTGTGGLKTQYF. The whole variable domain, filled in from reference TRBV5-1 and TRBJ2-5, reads KAGVTQTPRYLIKTRGQQVTLSCSPISGHRSVSWYQQTPGQGLQFLFEYFSETQRNKGNFPGRFSGRQFSNSRSEMNVSTLELGDSALYLCASSYYTGTGGLKTQYFGPGTRLLVL.

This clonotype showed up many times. CDR3 DNA: TGCGCCAGCAGCCAAAATTCTCCCGGGACAGGTTACTACGAGCAGTACTTC. As protein: CASSQNSPGTGYYEQYF. The chain employs TRBV4-1 and TRBJ2-7; TRBD1 aligns across 8 bases. V dropped 2 bases and J dropped 3; count of bases not matched to a gene: 12. Germline values: CDR1 MGHRA, CDR2 YSYEKL. This CDR3 has 17 residues.